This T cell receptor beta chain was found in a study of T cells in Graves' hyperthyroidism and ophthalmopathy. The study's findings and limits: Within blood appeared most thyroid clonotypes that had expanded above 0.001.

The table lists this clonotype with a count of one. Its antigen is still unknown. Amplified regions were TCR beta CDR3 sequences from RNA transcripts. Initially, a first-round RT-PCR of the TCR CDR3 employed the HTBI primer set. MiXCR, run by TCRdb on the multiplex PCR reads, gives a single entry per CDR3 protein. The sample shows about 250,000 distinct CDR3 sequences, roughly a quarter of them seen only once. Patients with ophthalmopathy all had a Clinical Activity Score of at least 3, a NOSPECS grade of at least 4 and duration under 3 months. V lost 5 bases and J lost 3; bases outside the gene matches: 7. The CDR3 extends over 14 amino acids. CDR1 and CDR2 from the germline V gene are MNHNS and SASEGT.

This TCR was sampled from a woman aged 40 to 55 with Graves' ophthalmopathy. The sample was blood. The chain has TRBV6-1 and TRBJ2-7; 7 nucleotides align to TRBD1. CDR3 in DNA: TGTGCCAGCAGTCCGGCGTGGGACAGCTACGAGCAGTACTTC. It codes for CASSPAWDSYEQYF.